The 5 T cell receptor beta chains below all came from one sample that was sequenced in a study of blood T cell repertoires in COVID-19. The method was immunoSEQ multiplex PCR; TCRdb's version includes in-frame clones alone and lacks a portion of them. The sample lists about 500,000 clones, about nine tenths occurring once. Source material: PBMCs or T cells enriched from blood (not recorded which). These receptors came from a woman under 30 who had recovered from COVID-19.

The V and J genes are TRBV7-2 and TRBJ2-3; D perhaps matches TRBD2 (6 bases). The V gene's germline CDR1 is SGHTA and CDR2 FQGNSA. The V gene lost 5 bases and the J gene lost 2 bases, with 17 bases spanning the gap. The CDR3 consists of 16 residues. This chain's CDR3 is CASSLRGASVTDTQYF. For the CDR3, the DNA is TGTGCCAGCAGCCTCCGGGGTGCTAGCGTCACAGATACGCAGTATTTT. Drawing the rest from reference TRBV7-2 and TRBJ2-3, the complete variable domain is GAGVSQSPSNKVTEKGKDVELRCDPISGHTALYWYRQSLGQGLEFLIYFQGNSAPDKSGLPSDRFSAERTGGSVSTLTIQRTQQEDSAVYLCASSLRGASVTDTQYFGPGTRLTVL.

The chain joins TRBV5-1 to TRBJ1-1; a possible D gene is TRBD1 (6 bases). Trimming cost V 2 bases and J 1 base, with 9 bases left between them. The CDR3 loop spans 14 amino acids. Germline CDR1 reads SGHRS; CDR2 reads YFSETQ. CDR3: CASSLRTANTEAFF. CDR3 DNA sequence: TGCGCCAGCAGCTTAAGGACAGCGAACACTGAAGCTTTCTTT. Drawing the rest from reference TRBV5-1 and TRBJ1-1, the complete variable domain is KAGVTQTPRYLIKTRGQQVTLSCSPISGHRSVSWYQQTPGQGLQFLFEYFSETQRNKGNFPGRFSGRQFSNSRSEMNVSTLELGDSALYLCASSLRTANTEAFFGQGTRLTVV.

The gene calls are TRBV29-1 and TRBJ1-2; D perhaps matches TRBD1 (6 bases). The CDR3 loop spans 14 amino acids. With 7 bases removed from V and 4 bases from J, the gap between germline ends came to 19 bases. Germline lookup yields CDR1 SQVTM and CDR2 ANQGSEA. The CDR3 loop is CSAGPQTGAYGYTF. The CDR3 DNA is TGCAGCGCCGGGCCTCAGACAGGTGCCTATGGCTACACCTTC.

This chain joins TRBV5-4 and TRBJ1-2, with TRBD1 matching over 7 bases. The germline V gene encodes CDR1 SGHNT and CDR2 YYREEE (reference sequence). The CDR3 is made up of 14 amino acids. V lost 1 base to trimming and J lost 5 bases; unmatched junction nucleotides: 5. Here the CDR3 reads CASSLWAGGYGYTF. The CDR3 nucleotides read TGTGCCAGCAGCTTGTGGGCAGGGGGGTATGGCTACACCTTC.

The chain employs TRBV10-3 and TRBJ2-7; 8 bases are shared with TRBD1. The V gene's germline CDR1 is ENHRY and CDR2 SYGVKD. The CDR3 contains 13 residues. The J segment lost 4 bases and the V segment lost 7 bases, leaving 6 bases of the junction unmatched. The CDR3 sequence: CAINPTGGYEQYF. CDR3 in DNA: TGTGCCATCAATCCTACAGGGGGGTACGAGCAGTACTTC.